This TCR beta chain was sequenced for a study of T cell responses to AZD1222 COVID-19 vaccine (dated by TCRdb to about 2021). Notes on the research overall: A total of about 240 trial participants underwent TCR sequencing, of whom 200 to 220 received two doses of AZD1222 and 26 received two doses of the MenACWY control vaccine. Enrollment into the trials was organized by age into subgroups of 18-55, 56-69 and 70-plus years, and those subgroups contained around 150, 28 and 57 TCR-sequenced participants, respectively. Broad study findings and their caveats: Vaccine-associated CD4 TCRs spanned the whole spike protein, with dominant responses in regions 160-218 and 743-854. Conclusions about previously exposed vaccinees were limited because only five to seven AZD1222 recipients were SARS-CoV-2 seropositive at baseline. Because no samples from the day 14 peak response were available, repertoires could be characterized only after the peak T cell response. Participants were mostly white British, with more females than males. The authors suggested clonal diversity may have been underestimated. A significant rise in spike-specific TCR breadth and depth was observed after two AZD1222 doses relative to day 0 and relative to MenACWY recipients. The 56-69-year group was small, and its depth increase did not reach significance, likely because of low power. Epitopes outside the regions mutated in the B.1.351 and B.1.1.7 variants were reportedly recognized by nearly half of the unique spike-specific TCRs.

Taken from cysteine to phenylalanine, the CDR3 has 14 residues. CDR3 DNA is the only sequence kept; it has 42 bases, read in frame from the first base. CDR1 is given as KGHSH and CDR2 as LQKENI, both from the germline V gene. Trimming at the junction amounts to 4 bases on V and 1 base on J, and the germline ends lie 10 bases apart. Concerning this clone itself: Its antigen is not yet known. No base quality information exists; no much larger clone differs at one position.

This specimen's time point label, per the study, means: about 28 days (+/-7) after the second vaccine dose. Because spike-specific TCR depth and breadth did not differ between the two schedules, AZD1222 recipients who got a second dose at roughly 4 weeks were pooled with those who got a second dose at roughly 12 weeks. The vaccinee samples were drawn from two UK trials, COV001 and COV002, one of which was a single-blind randomized controlled phase 2/3 trial testing AZD1222 (ChAdOx1 nCoV-19) in healthy adults. For TCRbeta chain sequencing, PBMC samples from trial participants were taken at day 0 and at day 28 after the second dose. The CDR3 regions of human TCRbeta chains were analyzed by immunosequencing. The paper's processing steps were these. Repertoire TCRs were matched against a reference library of SARS-CoV-2-specific TCRs generated with the MIRA antigen-specificity platform. Breadth was defined as the fraction of unique TCRs that were SARS-CoV-2-associated. Depth was defined as the fraction of total T cells that were SARS-CoV-2-associated. Using the MIRA data, every spike-specific TCR was mapped to the spike region that the TCR reacted to and assigned to either a CD4 or a CD8 class. Log10-transformed breadth and depth values were compared by one-way ANOVA with Sidak's multiple comparisons tests. The source is immuneACCESS, and TCRdb retained only in-frame sequences with V and J called. Part of the clones is not carried over; for the studies checked, unresolved V genes explain less than half of this, and the remainder is unexplained. That table supplies the V and J calls and clone size; D and trimming were determined from the DNA. For this sample the table gives some 86,000 clones, of which about nine tenths were detected only once. Clones ranked in the top ten supply approximately 5% of the sample.

Rearrangement joined TRBV18 to TRBJ2-5; TRBD1 might be the D gene, on 6 matching bases. The origin of this receptor is an adult who received the AZD1222 COVID-19 vaccine. The material sequenced was peripheral blood, taken 28 days after the second AZD1222 dose. The nucleotide sequence reads TGTGCCAGCTCACACGGGACATCCCAAGAGACCCAGTACTTC. This gives the protein CASSHGTSQETQYF.